These 26 T cell receptor beta chains originate from one sample sequenced in a study of blood T cell repertoires in COVID-19. Generated by immunoSEQ multiplex PCR, the TCRdb table keeps only in-frame clones and is missing some. The table has 60,000 to 75,000 clones, 70% to 85% seen once; the top ten hold 9.8%. The material sequenced was peripheral blood. The receptors shown here come from a woman in her forties or fifties with acute or convalescent COVID-19.

CDR3 coding DNA: TGTGCCAGCAGTTTAGATCACAATCAGCCCCAGCATTTT. It specifies CASSLDHNQPQHF. This sequence joins TRBV12-3 or TRBV12-4 and TRBJ1-5; D is unresolved. The CDR3 is 13 amino acids. V shed 1 base and J shed 3 bases, with 4 bases lying between them.

This chain uses TRBV7-2 with TRBJ2-7; weak D call: TRBD2 (6 bases). This CDR3 spans 16 amino acids. Germline V gene lookup returns CDR1 SGHTA and CDR2 FQGNSA. The V end lost 1 base, the J end lost 0 bases, and 13 bases lay between the germline ends. The CDR3 nucleotides read TGTGCCAGCAGCTTAGGCGGGCGGGGCGCCTCCTACGAGCAGTACTTC. Amino acid sequence: CASSLGGRGASYEQYF.

J is TRBJ1-1 and V is TRBV5-8; D uncertain. The CDR3 totals 15 residues. Germline V lookup: CDR1 SGHTS, CDR2 YDEGEE. With 2 bases removed from V and 4 bases from J, the gap between germline ends came to 15 bases. CDR3 coding DNA: TGTGCCAGCAGCTTAAATTCTGGTTTGAGCACTGAAGCTTTCTTT. It specifies CASSLNSGLSTEAFF.

This clone was seen a few times. The CDR3 sequence is CASNEAGTSGFPYEQYF. CDR3 nucleotides: TGTGCCAGCAACGAAGCCGGGACTAGCGGGTTCCCCTACGAGCAGTACTTC. V gene TRBV21-1 combines with J gene TRBJ2-7; TRBD2, the D gene given by the table, was not confirmed from the DNA. TRBV21-1 is noted as a pseudogene. There are 17 residues in the CDR3.

The chain joins TRBV11-2 to TRBJ1-2; D is unresolved. The CDR3 has 12 residues. Germline CDR1 reads SGHAT; CDR2 reads FQNNGV. V dropped 5 bases and J dropped 2 bases, with 6 bases sitting between them. The chain's CDR3 is CASSLGNYGYTF. CDR3 bases: TGTGCCAGCAGCCTTGGCAACTATGGCTACACCTTC.

This chain joins TRBV6-2 or TRBV6-3 and TRBJ1-1; D perhaps matches TRBD1 (6 bases). CDR1 is MNHEY and CDR2 is SVGEGT in the germline V gene. The CDR3 has 15 residues. V lost 5 bases and J 1 base, leaving 14 bases between the germline ends. CDR3 region: CASSIQGQPNTEAFF. Here the CDR3 DNA reads TGTGCCAGCAGTATACAAGGACAGCCGAACACTGAAGCTTTCTTT.

CDR3 loop: CASSLEPGGSPETQYF. The CDR3 DNA sequence: TGTGCCAGCAGCTTAGAACCAGGGGGATCGCCAGAGACCCAGTACTTC. V gene TRBV7-8 combines with J gene TRBJ2-5, with TRBD1 identical over 7 bases. The V segment lost 1 base and the J segment 4 bases; nucleotides outside the gene matches: 9. The CDR3 loop spans 16 amino acids. CDR1 and CDR2 from the germline V gene are SGHVS and FQNEAQ. Together with reference TRBV7-8 and TRBJ2-5, the CDR3 gives the full variable domain: GAGVSQSPRYKVAKRGQDVALRCDPISGHVSLFWYQQALGQGPEFLTYFQNEAQLDKSGLPSDRFFAERPEGSVSTLKIQRTQQEDSAVYLCASSLEPGGSPETQYFGPGTRLLVL.

This clone was counted a single time. The genes are TRBV28 and TRBJ2-1; 10 positions agree with TRBD1. The CDR3 length is 15 residues. V shed 4 bases, J shed 6 bases, and the junction held 6 bases outside the gene matches. The V gene's germline CDR1 is MDHEN and CDR2 SYDVKM. CDR3 DNA sequence: TGTGCCAGCAGTTCCCCGGGACAGGGGCGCAATGAGCAGTTCTTC. Its protein product is CASSSPGQGRNEQFF. Supplemented by reference TRBV28 and TRBJ2-1, the full variable domain reads DVKVTQSSRYLVKRTGEKVFLECVQDMDHENMFWYRQDPGLGLRLIYFSYDVKMKEKGDIPEGYSVSREKKERFSLILESASTNQTSMYLCASSSPGQGRNEQFFGPGTRLTVL.

The chain combines TRBV29-1 with TRBJ1-2, with D maybe TRBD1 (6 bases). This CDR3 spans 13 amino acids. CDR1 and CDR2 (germline): SQVTM, ANQGSEA. Trimming took off 4 bases at V and 8 bases at J, with 17 bases between the two ends. The CDR3, as DNA: TGCAGCGTTGTGGGCGTTGGGGGCACGGGCTACACCTTC. It translates to CSVVGVGGTGYTF.

This clone was seen a handful of times. One end of the junction varies from germline; a read error may be responsible. The rearrangement joins TRBV7-3 to TRBJ2-3; the D gene is possibly TRBD1 (6 bases). The CDR3 covers 14 residues. Germline CDR1 reads SGHTA; CDR2 reads FQGTGA. In DNA form, the CDR3 reads TGTGCCAGCAGGCCCACAGGGAGCACGGATACGCAGTATTTT. Protein: CASRPTGSTDTQYF.

The rearrangement links TRBV5-1 to TRBJ2-1; 12 bases are shared with TRBD2. There are 15 residues in the CDR3. From germline, CDR1 is SGHRS and CDR2 YFSETQ. J lost 10 bases, V lost 3 bases, and 8 bases had no gene match. CDR3 DNA sequence: TGCGCCAGCAGCTCGACTAGCGGGAGTGGACGAGAGCAGTTCTTC. It encodes CASSSTSGSGREQFF.

This clone was picked up a small number of times. This chain uses TRBV7-8 with TRBJ2-3, with TRBD2 as a possible D gene (6 bases). V lost 2 bases and J 6 bases, leaving 21 bases between the germline ends. The germline gives CDR1 SGHVS, CDR2 FQNEAQ. The CDR3 covers 17 residues. The CDR3 nucleotides read TGTGCCAGCAGCTTACGGGGCGGGGACTTACATCGGGATACGCAGTATTTT. Translation: CASSLRGGDLHRDTQYF.

The genes are TRBV7-9 and TRBJ1-2, with a possible D match to TRBD1 (5 bases). This CDR3 comprises 14 residues. The germline V and J ends were trimmed by 7 bases and 4 bases, with 16 bases remaining between them. The germline CDR1 and CDR2 sequences are SEHNR and FQNEAQ (reference sequence). The CDR3 DNA reads TGTGCCAGCATCCCACCCGGACACCTCTATGGCTACACCTTC. Encoded protein: CASIPPGHLYGYTF.

The chain uses TRBV19 and TRBJ1-4; 8 bases are a match to TRBD1. This CDR3 comprises 17 residues. Germline trimming cut 3 bases from V and 0 bases from J; bases unmatched to any gene: 6. The germline gives CDR1 LNHDA, CDR2 SQIVND (reference sequence). CDR3 sequence: CASSIGRGLATNEKLFF. In nucleotides, the CDR3 is TGTGCCAGTAGTATTGGCAGGGGGCTCGCAACTAATGAAAAACTGTTTTTT.

This chain links TRBV5-8 with TRBJ2-1, with D tentatively TRBD2 (6 bases). V was trimmed by 4 bases and J by 9 bases, leaving 17 bases between them. CDR1 SGHTS and CDR2 YDEGEE come from the germline V gene. This CDR3 region has 14 residues. The CDR3 sequence: CASSPWGLGGEQFF. As DNA, the CDR3 is TGTGCCAGCAGCCCCTGGGGGTTGGGGGGTGAGCAGTTCTTC.

There are many counts of this clone. The identical CDR3 is also encoded by other nucleotide sequences in the sample. The chain links TRBV9 to TRBJ1-4; D not resolved. The CDR3 is made up of 14 amino acids. Trimming stripped 1 base from V and 5 bases from J, with 9 bases between. Germline V gene lookup returns CDR1 SGDLS and CDR2 YYNGEE. In nucleotides, the CDR3 is TGTGCCAGCAGCGTATCGGGAGGCAATGAAAAACTGTTTTTT. It encodes CASSVSGGNEKLFF.

The chain recombines TRBV2 with TRBJ1-5; 7 bases are shared with TRBD1. J was trimmed by 5 bases and V by 5 bases; bases with no gene match: 9. This CDR3 comprises 15 residues. Germline-derived CDR1 and CDR2 are SNHLY and FYNNEI. CDR3 coding DNA: TGTGCCAGCAGTCCCCGCACAGGGGAGGATCAGCCCCAGCATTTT. This translates into CASSPRTGEDQPQHF.

This clone was detected a few times. This CDR3 reads CASTQAVSNYGYTF. DNA for the CDR3: TGTGCCAGCACCCAGGCAGTTTCTAACTATGGCTACACCTTC. The rearrangement links TRBV6-5 to TRBJ1-2; D is ambiguous. The CDR3 sequence is 14 residues long. CDR1 and CDR2 from the germline V gene are MNHEY and SVGAGI. Trimming took 7 bases from V and 0 from J, leaving 12 bases between them.

This clone has only a few counts. The V call is TRBV28, the J call TRBJ2-7; the match to TRBD2 covers 7 bases. This CDR3 spans 15 amino acids. J lost 2 bases, V lost 6 bases, and 10 bases had no gene match. Per the germline V gene, CDR1 is MDHEN and CDR2 is SYDVKM. The CDR3 DNA sequence: TGTGCCAGCAGCCCTGCAAGCGGGACGACCTACGAGCAGTACTTC. Amino acids: CASSPASGTTYEQYF. The full variable domain, in which reference TRBV28 and TRBJ2-7 provide the parts outside the CDR3, is DVKVTQSSRYLVKRTGEKVFLECVQDMDHENMFWYRQDPGLGLRLIYFSYDVKMKEKGDIPEGYSVSREKKERFSLILESASTNQTSMYLCASSPASGTTYEQYFGPGTRLTVT.

V usage is TRBV5-6 and J usage is TRBJ2-7; 8 bases align to TRBD1. Germline CDR1 and CDR2: SGHDT and YYEEEE. The CDR3 totals 14 residues. The junction had 3 bases not matched to a gene; V was cut back by 4 bases and J by 0 bases. The CDR3 nucleotides are TGTGCCAGCAGCCCGACAGGGGTCTCCTACGAGCAGTACTTC. Its protein is CASSPTGVSYEQYF. The full variable domain, completed using reference TRBV5-6 and TRBJ2-7, is DAGVTQSPTHLIKTRGQQVTLRCSPKSGHDTVSWYQQALGQGPQFIFQYYEEEERQRGNFPDRFSGHQFPNYSSELNVNALLLGDSALYLCASSPTGVSYEQYFGPGTRLTVT.

The chain combines TRBV20-1 with TRBJ2-1; no clear D. Trimming stripped 2 bases from V and 8 bases from J, with 4 bases between. Germline-derived CDR1 and CDR2 are DFQATT and SNEGSKA (reference sequence). This CDR3 comprises 10 residues. In DNA, the CDR3 is TGCAGTGCTAGACGCGATGAGCAGTTCTTC. Its translation: CSARRDEQFF.

V is TRBV28 and J is TRBJ1-5; a possible D gene is TRBD1 (5 bases). The CDR3 runs 12 residues. The V gene lost 7 bases and the J gene lost 5 bases, with 9 bases spanning the gap. Germline V gives CDR1 MDHEN, CDR2 SYDVKM. CDR3 DNA sequence: TGTGCCAGCAACACAGGTTATCAGCCCCAGCATTTT. Its protein is CASNTGYQPQHF.

This clone showed up just a few times. The genes are TRBV6-2 or TRBV6-3 and TRBJ2-7; 7 bases are shared with TRBD2. Per germline, CDR1 MNHEY and CDR2 SVGEGT. The trim removed 2 bases at V and 2 bases at J, leaving 6 bases unmatched. This CDR3 has 15 residues. The CDR3 loop is CASSYRDYNPYEQYF. CDR3 in DNA: TGTGCCAGCAGTTACCGGGACTATAACCCCTACGAGCAGTACTTC.

This chain links TRBV24-1 with TRBJ2-1; TRBD1 matches 8 bases. Trimming cost V 3 bases and J 5 bases; bases outside gene matches: 8. The length of the CDR3 is 16 residues. Germline V gene sequence: CDR1 KGHDR, CDR2 SFDVKD. The CDR3 bases are TGTGCCACCAGTGATCAGGGGGCAGGATTGGACAATGAGCAGTTCTTC. Translated, it gives CATSDQGAGLDNEQFF.

Note on this clone: Additional DNA sequences in this sample encode the identical CDR3. This chain connects TRBV2 to TRBJ2-5, with TRBD2 matching 11 bases. The J segment lost 2 bases and the V segment lost 4 bases, leaving 0 bases of the junction unmatched. Germline-derived CDR1 and CDR2 are SNHLY and FYNNEI. The CDR3 totals 14 residues. CDR3 sequence (DNA): TGTGCCAGCAGTGGACTAGCGGGGCAAGAGACCCAGTACTTC. This translates into CASSGLAGQETQYF.

This clone is classed as medium-sized. This rearrangement joins TRBV11-2 to TRBJ2-3; TRBD1 aligns across 9 bases. CDR3 size: 16 residues. Germline CDR1 reads SGHAT; CDR2 reads FQNNGV. J was trimmed by 0 bases and V by 5 bases; bases with no gene match: 6. In DNA, the CDR3 is TGTGCCAGCAGCCCCCGACAGGGGGGGAGCACAGATACGCAGTATTTT. Protein: CASSPRQGGSTDTQYF. The whole variable domain, filled in from reference TRBV11-2 and TRBJ2-3, reads EAGVAQSPRYKIIEKRQSVAFWCNPISGHATLYWYQQILGQGPKLLIQFQNNGVVDDSQLPKDRFSAERLKGVDSTLKIQPAKLEDSAVYLCASSPRQGGSTDTQYFGPGTRLTVL.